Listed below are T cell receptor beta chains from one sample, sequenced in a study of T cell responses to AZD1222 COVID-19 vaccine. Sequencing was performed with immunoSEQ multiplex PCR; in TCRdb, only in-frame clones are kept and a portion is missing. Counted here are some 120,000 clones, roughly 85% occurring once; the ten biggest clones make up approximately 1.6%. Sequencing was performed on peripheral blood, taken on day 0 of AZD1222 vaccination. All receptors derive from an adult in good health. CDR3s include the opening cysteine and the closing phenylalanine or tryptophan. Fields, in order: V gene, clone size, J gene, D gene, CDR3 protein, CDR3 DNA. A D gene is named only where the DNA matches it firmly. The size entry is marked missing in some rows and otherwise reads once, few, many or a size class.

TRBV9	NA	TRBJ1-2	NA	CASSPSLYGYTF	TGTGCCAGCAGCCCCTCCCTCTATGGCTACACCTTC
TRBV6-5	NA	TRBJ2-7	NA	CASSYSQGNEQYF	TGTGCCAGCAGTTACTCTCAGGGTAACGAGCAGTACTTC
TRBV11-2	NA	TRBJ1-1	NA	CASSLNRAVNTEAFF	TGTGCCAGCAGCTTAAATCGCGCGGTGAACACTGAAGCTTTCTTT
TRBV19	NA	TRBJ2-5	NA	CASSRAGLETQYF	TGTGCCAGTAGTAGAGCAGGGTTAGAGACCCAGTACTTC
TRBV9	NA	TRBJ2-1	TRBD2	CASSVDAGGQDEQFF	TGTGCCAGCAGCGTAGACGCGGGGGGGCAAGACGAGCAGTTCTTC
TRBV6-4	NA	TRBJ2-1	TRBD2	CASSRGGGLSGSRNEQFF	TGTGCCAGCAGCAGAGGGGGGGGTTTGAGCGGGAGTAGGAATGAGCAGTTCTTC
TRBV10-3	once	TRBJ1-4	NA	CAISDGGRANEKLFF	TGTGCCATCAGTGATGGTGGGAGGGCTAATGAAAAACTGTTTTTT
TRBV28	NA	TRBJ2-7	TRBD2	CASQRGNYEQYF	TGTGCCAGTCAGCGGGGTAACTACGAGCAGTACTTC
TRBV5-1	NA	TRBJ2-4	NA	CASSLGGAVAKNIQYF	TGCGCCAGCAGCTTGGGGGGGGCCGTAGCCAAAAACATTCAGTACTTC
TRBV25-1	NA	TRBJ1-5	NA	CASSEGGTNQPQHF	TGTGCCAGCAGTGAGGGGGGTACCAATCAGCCCCAGCATTTT
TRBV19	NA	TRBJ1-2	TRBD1	CASSTNDRVAGYTF	TGTGCCAGTAGTACAAACGACAGGGTAGCGGGCTACACCTTC
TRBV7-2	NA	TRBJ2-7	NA	CASSNDGSSYEQYF	TGTGCCAGCAGCAACGACGGGAGCTCCTACGAGCAGTACTTC
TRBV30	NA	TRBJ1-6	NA	CAWSVGQTLSPLHF	TGTGCCTGGAGTGTGGGTCAGACACTCTCACCCCTCCACTTT
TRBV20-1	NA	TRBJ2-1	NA	CSAGGGNEQFF	TGCAGTGCTGGGGGAGGTAATGAGCAGTTCTTC
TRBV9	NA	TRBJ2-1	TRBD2	CASSADPSGRIGEQFF	TGTGCCAGCAGCGCAGACCCTAGCGGGAGGATCGGGGAGCAGTTCTTC
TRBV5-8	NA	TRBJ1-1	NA	CASSPRENTEAFF	TGTGCCAGCAGCCCACGGGAGAACACTGAAGCTTTCTTT
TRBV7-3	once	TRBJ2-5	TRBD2	CASSRGLASETQYF	TGTGCCAGCAGCCGGGGACTAGCTTCCGAGACCCAGTACTTC
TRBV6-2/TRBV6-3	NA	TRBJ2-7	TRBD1	CASSDLQGVSYEQYF	TGTGCCAGCAGTGACTTACAGGGGGTCTCCTACGAGCAGTACTTC
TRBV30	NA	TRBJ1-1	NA	CAWIGGKAFF	TGTGCCTGGATCGGGGGGAAAGCTTTCTTT
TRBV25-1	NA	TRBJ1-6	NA	CASSDSYNSPLHF	TGTGCCAGCAGCGATTCCTATAATTCACCCCTCCACTTT
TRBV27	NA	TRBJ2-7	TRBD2	CASSPRLAGSQYF	TGTGCCAGCAGTCCCCGACTAGCGGGGAGTCAGTACTTC
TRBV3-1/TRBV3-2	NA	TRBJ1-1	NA	CASSQDRGTEAFF	TGTGCCAGCAGCCAAGATCGGGGCACTGAAGCTTTCTTT
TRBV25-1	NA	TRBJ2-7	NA	CASRQSYEQYF	TGTGCCAGCAGACAGTCCTACGAGCAGTACTTC
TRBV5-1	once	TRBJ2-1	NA	CASSLSGQGLVNEQFF	TGCGCCAGCAGCTTGTCTGGGCAGGGATTAGTCAATGAGCAGTTCTTC
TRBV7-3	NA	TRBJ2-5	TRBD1	CASRDGTGGAETQYF	TGTGCCAGCAGGGATGGGACAGGGGGAGCTGAGACCCAGTACTTC
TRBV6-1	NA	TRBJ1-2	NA	CASSERGGRDYGYTF	TGTGCCAGCAGTGAAAGAGGGGGGCGCGACTATGGCTACACCTTC
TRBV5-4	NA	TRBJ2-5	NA	CASSLRGETQYF	TGTGCCAGCAGCTTGCGCGGGGAGACCCAGTACTTC
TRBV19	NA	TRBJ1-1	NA	CASSPWQGVRVPEAFF	TGTGCCAGTAGCCCGTGGCAGGGCGTCCGAGTCCCTGAAGCTTTCTTT
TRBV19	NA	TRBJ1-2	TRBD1	CASSIGRLRTGGYGYTF	TGTGCCAGTAGTATAGGGCGCCTCCGGACAGGGGGATATGGCTACACCTTC
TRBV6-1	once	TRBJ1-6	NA	CASSEASGRSNSPLHF	TGTGCCAGCAGTGAAGCGAGTGGCCGTTCTAATTCACCCCTCCACTTT
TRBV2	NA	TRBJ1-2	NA	CASTPSRDLYGYTF	TGTGCCAGCACCCCTTCCAGGGACCTCTATGGCTACACCTTC
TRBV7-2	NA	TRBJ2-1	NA	CASSGYNEQFF	TGTGCCAGCAGTGGTTACAATGAGCAGTTCTTC
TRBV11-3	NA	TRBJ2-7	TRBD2	CASRGLALNSYEQYF	TGTGCCAGCAGGGGACTAGCTCTAAACTCCTACGAGCAGTACTTC
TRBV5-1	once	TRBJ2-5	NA	CASSLRGPGTQYF	TGCGCCAGCAGCTTGAGGGGTCCCGGGACCCAGTACTTC
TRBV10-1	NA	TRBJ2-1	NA	CASSERLLYNEQFF	TGCGCCAGCAGTGAACGGTTACTCTACAATGAGCAGTTCTTC
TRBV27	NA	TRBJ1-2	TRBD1	CASSPLGQGGFNYGYTF	TGTGCCAGCAGTCCGTTAGGACAGGGGGGATTTAACTATGGCTACACCTTC
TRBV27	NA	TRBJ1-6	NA	CASSSQGYNSPLHF	TGTGCCAGCAGTTCACAGGGATATAATTCACCCCTCCACTTT
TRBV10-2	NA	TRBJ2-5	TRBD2	CASNPGLAGPSQETQYF	TGCGCCAGCAACCCGGGACTAGCGGGACCCAGCCAAGAGACCCAGTACTTC
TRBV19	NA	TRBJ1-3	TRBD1	CASTRTGAGNTIYF	TGTGCCAGTACCCGGACAGGGGCTGGAAACACCATATATTTT
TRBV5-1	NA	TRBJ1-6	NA	CASSQGHQVVSYNSPLHF	TGCGCCAGCAGCCAAGGACATCAAGTAGTCTCCTATAATTCACCCCTCCACTTT
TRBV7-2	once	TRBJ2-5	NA	CASSLDVNLGTQYF	TGTGCCAGCAGCTTAGATGTAAACTTAGGGACCCAGTACTTC
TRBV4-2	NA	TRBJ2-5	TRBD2	CASSQDGTSGSETQYF	TGTGCCAGCAGCCAAGATGGTACTAGCGGGAGTGAGACCCAGTACTTC
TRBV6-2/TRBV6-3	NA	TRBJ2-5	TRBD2	CASSYLGGGRETQYF	TGTGCCAGCAGTTACCTTGGCGGGGGACGGGAGACCCAGTACTTC
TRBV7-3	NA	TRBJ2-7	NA	CASSPTGSYEQYF	TGTGCCAGCAGCCCGACAGGCTCCTACGAGCAGTACTTC
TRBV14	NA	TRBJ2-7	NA	CASSQAPTATYEQYF	TGTGCCAGCAGCCAAGCCCCCACGGCTACCTACGAGCAGTACTTC
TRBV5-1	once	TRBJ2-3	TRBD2	CASGPRTSGTADTQYF	TGCGCCAGCGGTCCCCGGACTAGCGGGACGGCAGATACGCAGTATTTT
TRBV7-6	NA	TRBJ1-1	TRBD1	CASSPRTGGGTKAFF	TGTGCCAGCAGCCCGCGGACAGGAGGGGGGACTAAAGCTTTCTTT
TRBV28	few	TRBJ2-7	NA	CASSLFWQTAYEQYF	TGTGCCAGCAGTTTATTTTGGCAAACCGCCTACGAGCAGTACTTC
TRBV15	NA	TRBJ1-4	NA	CATSRDVGANEKLFF	TGTGCCACCAGCAGAGATGTGGGGGCCAATGAAAAACTGTTTTTT
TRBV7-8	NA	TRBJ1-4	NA	CASSWDAGSEKLFF	TGTGCCAGCAGCTGGGACGCCGGTAGTGAAAAACTGTTTTTT
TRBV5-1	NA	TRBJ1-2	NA	CASSNEFTGPYGYTF	TGCGCCAGCAGCAATGAATTTACAGGGCCCTATGGCTACACCTTC
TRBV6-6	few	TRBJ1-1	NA	CASSWGNTEAFF	TGTGCCAGCAGTTGGGGGAACACTGAAGCTTTCTTT
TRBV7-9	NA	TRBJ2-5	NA	CASNTVRETQYF	TGTGCCAGCAATACAGTCAGGGAGACCCAGTACTTC
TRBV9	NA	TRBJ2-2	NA	CASSVGARSPRTGELFF	TGTGCCAGCAGCGTAGGTGCGCGGAGCCCCAGGACCGGGGAGCTGTTTTTT
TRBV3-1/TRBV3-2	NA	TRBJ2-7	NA	CASSQLAGNYEQYF	TGTGCCAGCAGCCAACTCGCCGGGAACTACGAGCAGTACTTC
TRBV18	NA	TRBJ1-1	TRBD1	CASSSRDSWTEAFF	TGTGCCAGCTCATCAAGGGACAGTTGGACTGAAGCTTTCTTT
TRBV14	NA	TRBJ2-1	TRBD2	CASSQVGVAGVLEQFF	TGTGCCAGCAGCCAAGTGGGAGTAGCGGGAGTACTTGAGCAGTTCTTC
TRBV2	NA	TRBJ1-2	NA	CASSEANDVGNYGYTF	TGTGCCAGCAGTGAAGCGAACGACGTAGGTAACTATGGCTACACCTTC
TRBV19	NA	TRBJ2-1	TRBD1	CASLPGQGRYNEQFF	TGTGCCAGTCTTCCCGGACAGGGGAGGTACAATGAGCAGTTCTTC